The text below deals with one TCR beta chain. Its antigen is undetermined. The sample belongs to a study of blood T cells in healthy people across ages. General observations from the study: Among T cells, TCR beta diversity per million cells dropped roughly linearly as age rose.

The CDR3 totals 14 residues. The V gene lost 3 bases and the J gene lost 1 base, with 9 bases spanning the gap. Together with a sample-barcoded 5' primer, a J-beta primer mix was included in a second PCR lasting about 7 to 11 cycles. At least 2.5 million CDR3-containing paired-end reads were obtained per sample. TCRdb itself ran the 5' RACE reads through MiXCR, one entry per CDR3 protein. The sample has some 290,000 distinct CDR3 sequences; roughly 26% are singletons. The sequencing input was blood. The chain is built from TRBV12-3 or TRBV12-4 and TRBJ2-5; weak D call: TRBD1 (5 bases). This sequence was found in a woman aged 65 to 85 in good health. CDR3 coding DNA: TGTGCCAGCAGTTTCCGACAGATCCAAGAGACCCAGTACTTC. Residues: CASSFRQIQETQYF.